What follows are 9 T cell receptor beta chains derived from one specimen sequenced in a study of blood T cell repertoires in COVID-19. Profiling relied on immunoSEQ multiplex PCR, and the TCRdb table lists in-frame clones only, not all of them. The sample has fewer than 70,000 clones, approximately 85% seen once; the top ten hold roughly 24%. The sequencing input was peripheral blood. These receptors came from a man aged 45-60 years with acute or convalescent COVID-19.

This clone was found once. The chain carries TRBV9 and TRBJ2-5, with D possibly TRBD2 on 6 matching bases. V was pared by 0 bases and J by 4 bases, with 13 bases between. The V gene's germline CDR1 is SGDLS and CDR2 YYNGEE. CDR3 length: 15 residues. The CDR3 DNA is TGTGCCAGCAGCGTAGGCGGGGACTTCCGAGAGACCCAGTACTTC. This codes for CASSVGGDFRETQYF.

The gene calls are TRBV5-8 and TRBJ2-3; the match to TRBD2 covers 7 bases. The CDR3 length is 15 residues. Germline CDR1 is SGHTS and CDR2 is YDEGEE. V trimming: 4 bases; J trimming: 4 bases; junction bases outside the gene matches: 9. The CDR3 bases are TGTGCCAGCAGCCGGACTAGTAGCCTCCCAGATACGCAGTATTTT. Protein product: CASSRTSSLPDTQYF. Full variable domain (rest looked up from reference TRBV5-8 and TRBJ2-3): EAGVTQSPTHLIKTRGQQATLRCSPISGHTSVYWYQQALGLGLQFLLWYDEGEERNRGNFPPRFSGRQFPNYSSELNVNALELEDSALYLCASSRTSSLPDTQYFGPGTRLTVL.

This chain joins TRBV12-2 and TRBJ2-3; the DNA was not compared with TRBD2, the D call given in the table. TRBV12-2 is flagged as a pseudogene. The CDR3 spans 17 residues. DNA for the CDR3: TGTGCAAGTCGCTTAGAGTTCGCTAGCGAGATTTCCGATACGCAGTATTTT. Residues: CASRLEFASEISDTQYF.

The chain employs TRBV3-1 (or the pseudogene TRBV3-2) and TRBJ2-3; 12 bases line up with TRBD2. Trimming cost V 4 bases and J 2 bases; bases outside gene matches: 7. The CDR3 loop spans 17 amino acids. From germline, CDR1 is LGHDT and CDR2 YNNKEL (reference sequence). This CDR3 is CASSLTGLAGTTDTQYF. In DNA, the CDR3 is TGTGCCAGCAGCCTAACCGGACTAGCGGGGACCACAGATACGCAGTATTTT.

The V and J genes are TRBV6-5 and TRBJ2-5, with D possibly matching TRBD2 (5 bases). CDR3 size: 14 residues. V lost 5 bases and J 6 bases, leaving 16 bases between the germline ends. From germline, CDR1 is MNHEY and CDR2 SVGAGI. This chain's CDR3 is CASSPSLVPQTQYF. The CDR3 DNA is TGTGCCAGCAGTCCATCACTAGTTCCTCAGACCCAGTACTTC.

The CDR3 here is CASSLAIGQGTYNEQFF. In DNA form, the CDR3 reads TGTGCCAGCAGCTTAGCGATTGGACAGGGGACCTACAATGAGCAGTTCTTC. The rearrangement joins TRBV7-6 to TRBJ2-1; 9 nucleotides align to TRBD1. The CDR3 sequence is 17 residues long. Trimming cost V 0 bases and J 2 bases; bases outside gene matches: 5. Per germline, CDR1 SGHVS and CDR2 FNYEAQ.

This clone was seen a handful of times. This sequence joins TRBV18 and TRBJ2-7; a possible D gene is TRBD2 (5 bases). CDR1 is KGHSH and CDR2 is LQKENI in the germline V gene. This CDR3 contains 13 residues. V was pared by 3 bases and J by 7 bases, with 13 bases between. Here the CDR3 reads CASSPLGVVEQYV. For the CDR3, the DNA is TGTGCCAGCTCACCGCTCGGGGTAGTGGAGCAGTACGTC.

The rearrangement uses TRBV6-5 and TRBJ1-1, with 8 bases matching TRBD1. Germline trimming cut 4 bases from V and 2 bases from J; bases unmatched to any gene: 6. This CDR3 has 15 residues. Germline V lookup: CDR1 MNHEY, CDR2 SVGAGI. The CDR3 DNA follows: TGTGCCAGCAGTTCTCCAGGACAGGGAAACACTGAAGCTTTCTTT. Protein product: CASSSPGQGNTEAFF.

The chain links TRBV7-8 to TRBJ1-2, with D unresolved. Trimming removed 1 base at V and 4 bases at J, with 16 bases between. This CDR3 region has 16 residues. Looked up from germline, CDR1 is SGHVS and CDR2 is FQNEAQ. CDR3 protein: CASSLEQYPVSYGYTF. CDR3 bases: TGTGCCAGCAGCTTAGAACAGTACCCTGTCAGCTATGGCTACACCTTC.